This T cell receptor (beta chain) was observed in a study of beta chain features in type 1 diabetes (dated 2018 in TCRdb). General notes on the study: Patients and healthy donors did not differ in mean age, gender distribution, total cell number or subset yield. Across all samples, approximately 98,000,000 sorted cells were examined, and cell number per subset correlated strongly with RNA yield. In the study, TCRB repertoires of sorted circulating CD4+ T cell subsets from recently diagnosed type 1 diabetes patients were compared with those of matched healthy donors. Whereas all 28 donors provided naive and central memory subsets, regulatory and stem cell-like memory subsets were isolated from just 8 patients and about eight healthy donors.

All of the isolated RNA was reverse transcribed with the High Capacity cDNA Reverse Transcription Kit, so expressed TCRB transcripts were sequenced. Deep immunoSEQ sequencing was performed on naive, central memory and regulatory T cell samples, with an average of about 3.6 million total reads per sample. Sorted cells were lysed in RLT buffer, and RNA was extracted using DNase-treated RNeasy Micro or Mini kits according to cell number. Each cell subset was processed on its own to prevent cross-contamination, while patient and healthy donor samples were processed together. The immunoSEQ multiplex PCR was used to amplify TCRB sequences from cDNA, generating 87-bp fragments that spanned the CDR3 region. The amplicons were sequenced using the Illumina HiSeq platform. For the original study's pipeline: PCR bias was corrected computationally using synthetic template baselines, and reads within Hamming distance 2 were collapsed, with unmergeable singletons discarded. Reads were aligned against IMGT to assign V, D and J genes, CDR3 length and insertions or deletions at six rearrangement sites. Within each subset, clonotype counts were normalized to sorted cell number, and only after that were true diversity and Gini coefficients computed with the tcR R package. Repertoire sharing was quantified using the overlap coefficient calculated on TCRB nucleotide sequences. Out-of-frame TCRB sequences from naive cells were analyzed as a proxy for the pre-selection repertoire. TCRdb provides this immuneACCESS table in a form limited to in-frame rearrangements. Some clones are lacking; in checked studies, under half of them reflect an unresolved V gene, and why the rest are absent is not known. V, J and clone size reflect that table, while D and trimming were determined from the DNA. The sample records more than 300,000 clones, 10% to 15% of which are singletons. The ten largest make up roughly 0.015% of the sample.

Beyond this particular receptor, the publication reports: Because cDNA was sequenced instead of genomic DNA, highly expressing activated cells could be over-represented, though the groups showed no difference in activation or CD3 levels. PCR may preferentially amplify shorter templates, but because patient and control samples were amplified and corrected together, any resulting skew would affect both groups equally. Naive, central memory and regulatory TCRB repertoires appeared more similar among patients than among healthy donors. At VDJ recombination sites, type 1 diabetes patients had fewer insertions and more deleted nucleotides, which implies abnormalities in thymic rearrangement. HLA sub-analyses involved small numbers of individuals, so any influence of HLA type on TCRB rearrangement remained unresolved. Type 1 diabetes patients showed a moderate but significant shortening of TCRB CDR3 length in all four CD4+ subsets.

V has 0 bases trimmed and J has 2 bases trimmed; junction bases matching no gene number 4. Reading from cysteine to phenylalanine, the CDR3 counts 15 amino acids. Of all the DNA, just the CDR3 is kept, 45 bases in frame from base 1. CDR1 and CDR2, per the germline V gene, are SGHTA and FQGNSA. A single peripheral blood draw of approximately 110 mL on average was collected from each donor into heparinised tubes. Using a panel that included CD45RO, CCR7, CD25, CD127, CD95 and CD27, naive, central memory, regulatory and stem cell-like memory CD4+ T cells were sorted on a BD FACSAria II. Every sorted population had a purity above 95%. PBMCs were separated immediately by Lymphoprep density gradient centrifugation and were stained directly, without being cultured. So that batch effects would be minimized, each experiment stained and sorted samples in pairs, pairing one healthy donor with one patient. Concerning this clone itself: The antigen it recognizes is unknown. No clone much larger than this one lies a single base away; base qualities are absent.

This TCR derives from a man aged 18-30 years in good health. The chain is made from TRBV7-2 and TRBJ2-7; 7 of the junction bases match TRBD1. Sequenced: naive CD4+ T cells from blood. This specimen's cell subset or site label, interpreted: true naive CD4+ T cells. The CDR3 region reads CASSLAPGGTYEQYF. The nucleotide sequence is TGTGCCAGCAGCTTAGCTCCAGGGGGAACCTACGAGCAGTACTTC.